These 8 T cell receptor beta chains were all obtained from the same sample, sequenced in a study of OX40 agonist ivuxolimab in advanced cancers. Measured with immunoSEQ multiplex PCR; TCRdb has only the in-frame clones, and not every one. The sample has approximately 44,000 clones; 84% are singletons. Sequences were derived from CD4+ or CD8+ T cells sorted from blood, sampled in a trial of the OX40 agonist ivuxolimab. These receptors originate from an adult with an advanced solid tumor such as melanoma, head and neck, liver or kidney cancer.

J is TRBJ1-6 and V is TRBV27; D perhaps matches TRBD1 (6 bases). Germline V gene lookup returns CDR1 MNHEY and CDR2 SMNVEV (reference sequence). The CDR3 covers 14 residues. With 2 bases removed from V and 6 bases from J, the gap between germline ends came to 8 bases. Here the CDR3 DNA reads TGTGCCAGCAGTTTAGGGACACCTAATTCACCCCTCCACTTT. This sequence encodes CASSLGTPNSPLHF.

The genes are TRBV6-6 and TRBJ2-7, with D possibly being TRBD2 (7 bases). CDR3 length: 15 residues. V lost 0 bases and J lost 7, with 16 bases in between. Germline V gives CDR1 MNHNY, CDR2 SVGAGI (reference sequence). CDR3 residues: CASSYSSQGGGEQYF. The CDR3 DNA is TGTGCCAGCAGTTACTCGAGTCAGGGAGGGGGAGAGCAGTACTTC.

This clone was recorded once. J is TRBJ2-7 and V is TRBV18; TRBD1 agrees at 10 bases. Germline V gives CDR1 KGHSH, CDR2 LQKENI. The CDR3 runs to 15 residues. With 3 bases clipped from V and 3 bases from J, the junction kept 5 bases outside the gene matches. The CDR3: CASSPSTGGFYEQYF. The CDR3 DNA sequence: TGTGCCAGCTCACCGTCGACAGGGGGCTTCTACGAGCAGTACTTC.

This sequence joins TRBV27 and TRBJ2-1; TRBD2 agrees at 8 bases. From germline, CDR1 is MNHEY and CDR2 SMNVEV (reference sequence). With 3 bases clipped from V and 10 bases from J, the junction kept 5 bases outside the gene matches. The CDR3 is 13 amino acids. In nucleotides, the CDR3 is TGTGCCAGCAGTTTGCGGGGGGCTGAGGAGCAGTTCTTC. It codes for CASSLRGAEEQFF.

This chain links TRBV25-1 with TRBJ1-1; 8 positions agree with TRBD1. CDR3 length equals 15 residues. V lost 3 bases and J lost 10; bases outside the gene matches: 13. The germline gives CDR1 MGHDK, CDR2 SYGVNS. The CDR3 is CASSDHRLRGRGAFF. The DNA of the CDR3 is TGTGCCAGCAGTGACCACCGACTCAGGGGGCGGGGAGCTTTCTTT. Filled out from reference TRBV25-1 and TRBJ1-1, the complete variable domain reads EADIYQTPRYLVIGTGKKITLECSQTMGHDKMYWYQQDPGMELHLIHYSYGVNSTEKGDLSSESTVSRIRTEHFPLTLESARPSHTSQYLCASSDHRLRGRGAFFGQGTRLTVV.

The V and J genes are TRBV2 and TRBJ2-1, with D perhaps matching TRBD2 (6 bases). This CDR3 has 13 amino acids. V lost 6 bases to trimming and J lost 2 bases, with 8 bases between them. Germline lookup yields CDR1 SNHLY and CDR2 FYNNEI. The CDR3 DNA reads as TGTGCCAGCAGCCGACTAGCCTACAATGAGCAGTTCTTC. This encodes CASSRLAYNEQFF.

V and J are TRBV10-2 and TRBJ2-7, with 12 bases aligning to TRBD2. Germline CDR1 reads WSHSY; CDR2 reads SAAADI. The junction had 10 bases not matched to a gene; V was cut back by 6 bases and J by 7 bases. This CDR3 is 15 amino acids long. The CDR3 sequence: CASRITSGRMLEQYF. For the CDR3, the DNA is TGCGCCAGCAGGATAACTAGCGGGAGGATGCTTGAGCAGTACTTC.

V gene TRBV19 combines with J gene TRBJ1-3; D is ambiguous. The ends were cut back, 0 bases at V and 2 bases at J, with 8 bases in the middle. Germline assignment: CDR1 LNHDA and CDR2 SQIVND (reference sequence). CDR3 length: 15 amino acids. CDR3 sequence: CASSIDGGTGNTIYF. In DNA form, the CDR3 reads TGTGCCAGTAGTATAGACGGCGGAACTGGAAACACCATATATTTT.